The 10 T cell receptor beta chains given below trace back to one sample, sequenced in a study of cytomegalovirus exposure and HLA in healthy donors. Researchers ran the PCR with 60 Vbeta and 13 Jbeta primers. Only in-frame clones appear in the TCRdb table, and some are missing; sequencing was by immunoSEQ multiplex PCR. The table includes some 170,000 clones, roughly three quarters detected once. Sequences were obtained from PBMCs. Every receptor here comes from a man in his late teens or twenties in good health and CMV-seropositive.

The chain joins TRBV29-1 to TRBJ2-7; 8 bases are a match to TRBD2. The CDR3 covers 12 residues. Trimming at V came to 6 bases and at J to 6 bases, leaving 7 bases not matched to a gene. The germline gives CDR1 SQVTM, CDR2 ANQGSEA. The CDR3 nucleotides are TGCAGCGTAAGCGGGAGTCTCTCCGAGCAGTACTTC. Its protein is CSVSGSLSEQYF.

This chain uses TRBV25-1 with TRBJ1-2; a possible D gene is TRBD1 (6 bases). This CDR3 contains 16 residues. CDR1 is MGHDK and CDR2 is SYGVNS in the germline V gene. Trimming took 4 bases from V and 7 from J, leaving 22 bases between them. Here the CDR3 reads CASSGLLRDTLGGYTF. The CDR3, as DNA: TGTGCCAGCAGTGGCCTACTCCGGGACACCCTTGGTGGCTACACCTTC.

J is TRBJ2-2 and V is TRBV2, with 12 bases identical to TRBD2. V lost 3 bases, J lost 9 bases, and 5 bases stayed unmatched. The germline gives CDR1 SNHLY, CDR2 FYNNEI. The CDR3 is made up of 15 amino acids. CDR3 residues: CASSETSGSSRELFF. CDR3 sequence (DNA): TGTGCCAGCAGTGAGACTAGCGGGAGTAGCAGGGAGCTGTTTTTT.

The chain recombines TRBV7-9 with TRBJ2-3; tentative D call: TRBD2 (6 bases). The CDR3 contains 16 residues. Germline CDR1 is SEHNR and CDR2 is FQNEAQ (reference sequence). V lost 3 bases and J 7 bases, leaving 20 bases between the germline ends. Here the CDR3 reads CASSFRQGLELNTQYF. The CDR3 DNA is TGTGCCAGCAGCTTTCGCCAGGGACTTGAACTGAATACGCAGTATTTT.

The chain couples TRBV11-3 to TRBJ2-2, with 8 nucleotides matching TRBD2. Germline V CDR1 and CDR2: SGHNT, YENEEA. V lost 5 bases and J lost 0; bases outside the gene matches: 8. CDR3 length: 17 amino acids. The CDR3 nucleotides read TGTGCCAGCAGCCTCACCCTGCGGGAGGCGAACACCGGGGAGCTGTTTTTT. Translating it yields CASSLTLREANTGELFF.

The rearrangement joins TRBV7-9 to TRBJ2-7; D might be TRBD1 (6 bases). V was trimmed by 3 bases and J by 6 bases, leaving 12 bases between them. The CDR3 sequence is 13 residues long. Germline V gene sequence: CDR1 SEHNR, CDR2 FQNEAQ (reference sequence). CDR3 loop: CASSFSDRFEQYF. The CDR3 DNA sequence: TGTGCCAGCAGCTTTAGTGACAGGTTCGAGCAGTACTTC.

This chain joins TRBV7-9 and TRBJ1-1; possibly TRBD1 for D (5 bases). Germline V gene sequence: CDR1 SEHNR, CDR2 FQNEAQ (reference sequence). V lost 6 bases and J lost 3, with 11 bases in between. The CDR3 length is 13 residues. CDR3 residues: CASSSTEDTEAFF. CDR3 nucleotides: TGTGCCAGCAGTTCGACAGAGGACACTGAAGCTTTCTTT.

The rearrangement joins TRBV7-9 to TRBJ2-1, with D tentatively TRBD1 (5 bases). V lost 1 base and J 8 bases, leaving 12 bases between the germline ends. The CDR3 has 14 amino acids. Germline V lookup: CDR1 SEHNR, CDR2 FQNEAQ (reference sequence). The DNA of the CDR3 is TGTGCCAGCAGCTTAGGGCAGGGTGGGCATGAGCAGTTCTTC. Protein product: CASSLGQGGHEQFF.

V usage is TRBV10-3 and J usage is TRBJ2-3; 10 bases are a match to TRBD2. The ends lost 4 bases at V and 1 base at J; junction bases unmatched: 8. The germline V gene encodes CDR1 ENHRY and CDR2 SYGVKD. The CDR3 length is 17 residues. Here the CDR3 DNA reads TGTGCCATCAGTGCGAATCTAGCGGGAGAGGGCACAGATACGCAGTATTTT. It translates to CAISANLAGEGTDTQYF.

The chain carries TRBV27 and TRBJ2-7; no definite D call. In germline, CDR1 is MNHEY, CDR2 SMNVEV (reference sequence). The CDR3 has 12 residues. Deletions cut 5 bases from V and 3 bases from J, with 8 bases between. The CDR3 nucleotides are TGTGCCAGCAGTACACGAAACTACGAGCAGTACTTC. Its translation: CASSTRNYEQYF.